The rows below give T cell receptor beta chains drawn from one sample of a study of T cell responses to AZD1222 COVID-19 vaccine. The data were produced by immunoSEQ multiplex PCR, yet TCRdb's version contains in-frame clones alone and is incomplete. The repertoire holds about 6,100 clones, with roughly 86% as singletons. Sample: peripheral blood, taken 28 days after the second AZD1222 dose. The source is an adult who received the AZD1222 COVID-19 vaccine. CDR3s include the opening cysteine and the closing phenylalanine or tryptophan. A D gene is named only where the DNA matches it firmly. Some rows have no size entry. The others give once, few or many, or a class for an expanded clone.

CDR3 DNA: TGTGCCTGGAGTCTAGCGGGAATAAAGGCGCGGTTCTTC
CDR3 protein: CAWSLAGIKARFF
V gene: TRBV30
clone size: .
D gene: TRBD2
J gene: TRBJ2-1

CDR3 DNA: TGTGCCAGCAGCGACAAAACGACGGACATTCAAGGCTACACCTTC
CDR3 protein: CASSDKTTDIQGYTF
V gene: TRBV11-3
clone size: .
D gene: .
J gene: TRBJ1-2

CDR3 DNA: TGTGCCAGCAGCTTAGACGGGACAGGAGCCGGAGCTTTCTTT
CDR3 protein: CASSLDGTGAGAFF
V gene: TRBV7-9
clone size: once
D gene: TRBD1
J gene: TRBJ1-1

CDR3 DNA: TGTGCCAGCAGCATGAGGCCCCAGGGGTCCGTGAACACTGAAGCTTTCTTT
CDR3 protein: CASSMRPQGSVNTEAFF
V gene: TRBV6-2/TRBV6-3
clone size: few
D gene: .
J gene: TRBJ1-1

CDR3 DNA: TGTGCCAGCAGTTTATTGGGGGGGGCGCGGACTGAAGCTTTCTTT
CDR3 protein: CASSLLGGARTEAFF
V gene: TRBV27
clone size: .
D gene: .
J gene: TRBJ1-1

CDR3 DNA: .
CDR3 protein: CASSLGSGTSQIRSILARPYF
V gene: TRBV5-1
clone size: .
D gene: .
J gene: TRBJ2-3

CDR3 DNA: TGCGCCAGCAGCCAAGAGGCGCATCCTAATCAGCCCCAGCATTTT
CDR3 protein: CASSQEAHPNQPQHF
V gene: TRBV4-3
clone size: .
D gene: .
J gene: TRBJ1-5

CDR3 DNA: TGTGCCAGCAGCTCCCGGGACAGTTCTAATGAAAAACTGTTTTTT
CDR3 protein: CASSSRDSSNEKLFF
V gene: TRBV5-5
clone size: .
D gene: TRBD1
J gene: TRBJ1-4

CDR3 DNA: TGTGCCACCAGTAGGGGGGAGACTGAAGCTTTCTTT
CDR3 protein: CATSRGETEAFF
V gene: TRBV19
clone size: few
D gene: .
J gene: TRBJ1-1

CDR3 DNA: TGTGCCAGCAGTGAGGCGGCGGGGGGGTCAGGTCAGCCCCAGCATTTT
CDR3 protein: CASSEAAGGSGQPQHF
V gene: TRBV6-4
clone size: few
D gene: .
J gene: TRBJ1-5

CDR3 DNA: TGTGCCTGGAGTGTTTTGGAGGGGGCAGATAATGAAAAACTGTTTTTT
CDR3 protein: CAWSVLEGADNEKLFF
V gene: TRBV30
clone size: .
D gene: TRBD1
J gene: TRBJ1-4

CDR3 DNA: TGTGCCAGCAGCTTAGTTGGGGGGACAAGCTCCTACGAGCAGTACTTC
CDR3 protein: CASSLVGGTSSYEQYF
V gene: TRBV7-9
clone size: once
D gene: .
J gene: TRBJ2-7

CDR3 DNA: TGCGCCAGCAGCTACTCACAGGGGGCTAGCACTGAAGCTTTCTTT
CDR3 protein: CASSYSQGASTEAFF
V gene: TRBV4-1
clone size: .
D gene: TRBD1
J gene: TRBJ1-1

CDR3 DNA: TGTGCCAGCAGTTTCAGGACTAGCGGGAGGGGCCACGAGCAGTACTTC
CDR3 protein: CASSFRTSGRGHEQYF
V gene: TRBV27
clone size: .
D gene: TRBD2
J gene: TRBJ2-7

CDR3 DNA: TGTGCCAGTAGTTTACAGGGAGGGAACACTGAAGCTTTCTTT
CDR3 protein: CASSLQGGNTEAFF
V gene: TRBV19
clone size: .
D gene: .
J gene: TRBJ1-1

CDR3 DNA: TGTGCCAGCAGCCAAGATCCGGGACAGGATCGAGGCTACACCTTC
CDR3 protein: CASSQDPGQDRGYTF
V gene: TRBV4-2
clone size: .
D gene: TRBD1
J gene: TRBJ1-2

CDR3 DNA: TGTGCCAGCAGCTTATGGATTGGTCGCCTGGAGATCTCTGGAAACACCATATATTTT
CDR3 protein: CASSLWIGRLEISGNTIYF
V gene: TRBV7-9
clone size: .
D gene: .
J gene: TRBJ1-3

CDR3 DNA: TGTGCCAGTAGTATTTTAGGGCAGTTTAACTATGGCTACACCTTC
CDR3 protein: CASSILGQFNYGYTF
V gene: TRBV19
clone size: once
D gene: .
J gene: TRBJ1-2

CDR3 DNA: TGTGCCAGCGGCGACAGGGGGCCTCCTTTGGAGCAGTACTTC
CDR3 protein: CASGDRGPPLEQYF
V gene: TRBV6-4
clone size: .
D gene: TRBD1
J gene: TRBJ2-7

CDR3 DNA: TGTGCCAGCAGCACTCAGGACAGGGGGACGCAGTATTTT
CDR3 protein: CASSTQDRGTQYF
V gene: TRBV7-3
clone size: .
D gene: TRBD1
J gene: TRBJ2-3

CDR3 DNA: TGCGCCACCTCCTCTTCGACAGATACGCAGTATTTT
CDR3 protein: CATSSSTDTQYF
V gene: TRBV10-2
clone size: .
D gene: .
J gene: TRBJ2-3

CDR3 DNA: TGTGCCAGCAGTTTCCAAGCGGGAGCCTACGAGCAGTACTTC
CDR3 protein: CASSFQAGAYEQYF
V gene: TRBV28
clone size: .
D gene: TRBD2
J gene: TRBJ2-7

CDR3 DNA: TGTGCCAGCAGCAGTCGTGGTTCAGGCTTGACCGGGGAGCTGTTTTTT
CDR3 protein: CASSSRGSGLTGELFF
V gene: TRBV3-1/TRBV3-2
clone size: .
D gene: .
J gene: TRBJ2-2

CDR3 DNA: TGTGCCAGCAGTTTATCACAGGGTATAGGCTACACCTTC
CDR3 protein: CASSLSQGIGYTF
V gene: TRBV28
clone size: .
D gene: .
J gene: TRBJ1-2

CDR3 DNA: TGTGCCAGCGGGACCGGGACAGGGTCGTCCTCAGGCAATTCACCCCTCCACTTT
CDR3 protein: CASGTGTGSSSGNSPLHF
V gene: TRBV5-6
clone size: .
D gene: TRBD1
J gene: TRBJ1-6

CDR3 DNA: TGCGCCAGCCGAGGCCAGGAGGAGGATGGCTACACCTTC
CDR3 protein: CASRGQEEDGYTF
V gene: TRBV5-1
clone size: .
D gene: .
J gene: TRBJ1-2

CDR3 DNA: TGTGCCAGCACCTACGCCCGTGGAAACACCATATATTTT
CDR3 protein: CASTYARGNTIYF
V gene: TRBV6-5
clone size: .
D gene: .
J gene: TRBJ1-3

CDR3 DNA: TGTGCCAGCAGTCCCAGCGAAGGGGTGGATACGCAGTATTTT
CDR3 protein: CASSPSEGVDTQYF
V gene: TRBV6-5
clone size: .
D gene: .
J gene: TRBJ2-3

CDR3 DNA: TGTGCCAGAAGCTTGAGCAGAGAGAAAACCCACTATAGCAATCAGCCCCAGCATTTT
CDR3 protein: CARSLSREKTHYSNQPQHF
V gene: TRBV5-3
clone size: .
D gene: .
J gene: TRBJ1-5

CDR3 DNA: TGTGCCAGCAGTTTATCGACCAGGGGTAAGGCCGAGCAGTACTTC
CDR3 protein: CASSLSTRGKAEQYF
V gene: TRBV27
clone size: .
D gene: .
J gene: TRBJ2-7

CDR3 DNA: TGCGCCAGCAGTAGCTCGCCCGGGGGAACTAATGAAAAACTGTTTTTT
CDR3 protein: CASSSSPGGTNEKLFF
V gene: TRBV5-1
clone size: .
D gene: .
J gene: TRBJ1-4

CDR3 DNA: TGTGCCAGCAGTTTAGGAAGCACAGATACGCAGTATTTT
CDR3 protein: CASSLGSTDTQYF
V gene: TRBV27
clone size: .
D gene: .
J gene: TRBJ2-3

CDR3 DNA: TGTGCCAGCAGCCCTATAACCCTCGGACAATTGGGAGATCAGCCCCAGCATTTT
CDR3 protein: CASSPITLGQLGDQPQHF
V gene: TRBV28
clone size: once
D gene: .
J gene: TRBJ1-5

CDR3 DNA: TGTGCCAGCAGTGTTAGTTCACCCCTCCACTTT
CDR3 protein: CASSVSSPLHF
V gene: TRBV2
clone size: few
D gene: .
J gene: TRBJ1-6

CDR3 DNA: TGCGCCAGCAGCCAAGATGCGACAGGGAGGAACTATGGCTACACCTTC
CDR3 protein: CASSQDATGRNYGYTF
V gene: TRBV4-3
clone size: .
D gene: TRBD1
J gene: TRBJ1-2

CDR3 DNA: TGCGCCAGCAGCCAAGATAGTGTGGGCACAGATACGCAGTATTTT
CDR3 protein: CASSQDSVGTDTQYF
V gene: TRBV4-1
clone size: .
D gene: .
J gene: TRBJ2-3

CDR3 DNA: TGTGCCAGCAGTTCAAATTCCGGGACAGGGGCTGAAGCTTTCTTT
CDR3 protein: CASSSNSGTGAEAFF
V gene: TRBV6-6
clone size: once
D gene: TRBD1
J gene: TRBJ1-1

CDR3 DNA: TGCGCCAGCAGCGAGACAGGGGTGGTTAATAATGAAAAACTGTTTTTT
CDR3 protein: CASSETGVVNNEKLFF
V gene: TRBV5-1
clone size: .
D gene: TRBD1
J gene: TRBJ1-4

CDR3 DNA: TGTGCCAGCAGCCAAGAAGCGGGAGGGGCAGATACGCAGTATTTT
CDR3 protein: CASSQEAGGADTQYF
V gene: TRBV3-1/TRBV3-2
clone size: .
D gene: TRBD2
J gene: TRBJ2-3

CDR3 DNA: TGCGCCAGCACCCCACAGGGGGCGTCCTCAGATACGCAGTATTTT
CDR3 protein: CASTPQGASSDTQYF
V gene: TRBV5-1
clone size: .
D gene: TRBD1
J gene: TRBJ2-3

CDR3 DNA: TGTGCCAGCAGTCTCCCTGGGGCCGGACCCTATAATTCACCCCTCCACTTT
CDR3 protein: CASSLPGAGPYNSPLHF
V gene: TRBV28
clone size: .
D gene: .
J gene: TRBJ1-6

CDR3 DNA: TGTGCCAGCAGCTTTCCAGAGGGGGCTAAGAACGAGCAGTACTTC
CDR3 protein: CASSFPEGAKNEQYF
V gene: TRBV5-4
clone size: few
D gene: TRBD1
J gene: TRBJ2-7

CDR3 DNA: TGTGCCAGCAGCCCTGCGGGGATAATTCACCCCCTCCACTTT
CDR3 protein: CASSPAGIIHPLHF
V gene: TRBV7-9
clone size: .
D gene: .
J gene: TRBJ1-6

CDR3 DNA: TGTGCCAGCAGCTTAAGGACAGGGCTAACAAATGAGCAGTTCTTC
CDR3 protein: CASSLRTGLTNEQFF
V gene: TRBV7-2
clone size: .
D gene: TRBD1
J gene: TRBJ2-1

CDR3 DNA: TGTGCCAGCAGCCCGGACTCCCCCTCGTGGAATGAGCAGTTCTTC
CDR3 protein: CASSPDSPSWNEQFF
V gene: TRBV5-4
clone size: .
D gene: .
J gene: TRBJ2-1

CDR3 DNA: TGTGCCAGCAGCGACACAGGGGGGAGCAATCAGCCCCAGCATTTT
CDR3 protein: CASSDTGGSNQPQHF
V gene: TRBV6-6
clone size: .
D gene: TRBD1
J gene: TRBJ1-5

CDR3 DNA: TGTGCCAGCAGCAGGACTAGCGGGAGGACAGATACGCAGTATTTT
CDR3 protein: CASSRTSGRTDTQYF
V gene: TRBV7-9
clone size: .
D gene: TRBD2
J gene: TRBJ2-3

CDR3 DNA: TGTGCCAGCAGCTCCGAGCCGGGACGCGCGTGGGGCTACACCTTC
CDR3 protein: CASSSEPGRAWGYTF
V gene: TRBV7-3
clone size: .
D gene: .
J gene: TRBJ1-2

CDR3 DNA: TGTGCCAGCAGGCCGACAGGGAACTATGGCTACACCTTC
CDR3 protein: CASRPTGNYGYTF
V gene: TRBV27
clone size: .
D gene: TRBD1
J gene: TRBJ1-2

CDR3 DNA: TGTGCCAGCAGCCAAGGGGACAGGGTTTATGGCTACACCTTC
CDR3 protein: CASSQGDRVYGYTF
V gene: TRBV3-1/TRBV3-2
clone size: .
D gene: TRBD1
J gene: TRBJ1-2

CDR3 DNA: TGTGCCATCAGTGAGTCCAGGGAGCATGGCTACACCTTC
CDR3 protein: CAISESREHGYTF
V gene: TRBV10-3
clone size: .
D gene: .
J gene: TRBJ1-2

CDR3 DNA: TGTGCCAGCAGCCCCGGACAGTCGGGTCAGCCCCAGCATTTT
CDR3 protein: CASSPGQSGQPQHF
V gene: TRBV9
clone size: .
D gene: .
J gene: TRBJ1-5